The T cell receptor beta chain described here comes from a study of T-cell memory formation after mild COVID-19 (dated by TCRdb to about 2021). Some background on the complete study: TCR sequence clusters from the two donors were largely donor specific. Two young, previously healthy adult volunteers made up the cohort, one male and one female. T-cell clones expanding and contracting after mild COVID-19 in a couple of donors were tracked by longitudinal TCRalpha and TCRbeta repertoire sequencing.

Ficoll-Paque density gradient centrifugation was the method used to isolate PBMCs. General findings and caveats noted by the study authors: The detection of some responding clones in pre-infection memory suggests that pre-existing cross-reactive memory T cells joined the SARS-CoV-2 response. SARS-CoV-2 specificity was not confirmed for the second-wave clones peaking on day 37. The study included only a couple of mild cases, and larger cohorts that include severe cases with pre-infection samples were judged to be necessary. From day 15 to 85, contracting clones showed balanced CD4/CD8 phenotypes, whereas a second wave of clones that expanded from day 15 to 37 leaned towards CD4+. Contracting CD4+ clones were located mainly in the CM and EM memory subsets, whereas CD8+ clones were found to be enriched in EMRA.

A word on this clonotype: The target of this receptor is not known. The input lacks base qualities; no much larger clone sits a single base away.

The sequencer listed for this sample is Illumina NovaSeq 6000. cDNA libraries for TCRalpha and TCRbeta were prepared by 5'RACE using constant-segment primers, with sample barcodes and unique molecular identifiers added. RNA was extracted from every sample with Trizol reagent. Libraries were amplified in two PCR steps, with a second sample barcode and Illumina TruSeq adapters added in the second step. Sequencing of the libraries was done on an Illumina NovaSeq, producing 2 x 150 bp paired-end reads. Per the authors' processing: The reads were demultiplexed and collapsed into UMI-guided consensus sequences using migec v1.2.7. Using mixcr v2.1.11, UMI consensuses were aligned to TRA and TRB V and J templates and then assembled into clonotypes. Expanded or contracted clonotypes were those called significant by both edgeR and NoisET, with noise models trained on biological replicates. For edgeR calls, a false discovery rate-adjusted p below 0.01 and a log2 fold-change threshold of 1 were applied. As an exploratory analysis of dynamics, max-normalized trajectories of the 1000 most abundant clonotypes were examined by PCA with hierarchical clustering. Separately sequenced CD4+ and CD8+ repertoires were used to assign a CD4 or CD8 phenotype to each responding clone. TCRdb reworked the public reads: Q25 trimming with fastp, MiXCR clone assembly, productive beta chains retained. CDR3 protein duplicates are merged, each entry listing the most common genes and DNA. It is TCRdb's table, rather than the study itself, that gives the V and J calls and clone size. Present in this sample are under 450,000 distinct CDR3 sequences, about an eighth of which were seen just once. Jointly, the top ten make up 22% of the sample.

CDR1 and CDR2, looked up from the germline V gene, are MDHEN and SYDVKM. V lost 4 bases and J lost 2 bases; the stretch between them is 15 bases long. From the cysteine up to the valine, the CDR3 has a length of 15 residues. Just the 45-base CDR3 DNA is kept, in frame starting at base 1. The sample was PBMCs or a T cell subset sorted from them (not recorded which). Rearrangement joined TRBV28 to TRBJ2-7; there is no confident call for the D gene. The source of this sequence is a man aged 18 to 30 who had mild COVID-19 (a few samples of this study predate the infection). The sample titles of this study are shuffled in the database, so cell type and time point are left out; the donor was told from shared clones. The CDR3 has the sequence CASSSLRRLPYEQYV. In nucleotides, the sequence is TGTGCCAGCAGTTCCCTTCGCAGGCTGCCCTACGAGCAGTACGTC.